The following is a T cell receptor beta chain sequence with its context. The antigen remains undetermined. Sequencing was performed with immunoSEQ multiplex PCR; in TCRdb, only in-frame clones are kept and a portion is missing. The sample lists tens of thousands of clones; over 80% were seen once. The data were taken from a study of lymphopenia after photon versus proton radiotherapy. Study-level results: Photon-treated patients lost naive T cells and TCR diversity; proton-treated stayed stable. Authors raise, but do not show, better survival with proton therapy. After the lymphocyte nadir, photon-treated repertoires showed oligoclonal expansion, especially of CD8+ Temra cells.

The CDR3 covers 15 residues. Germline-derived CDR1 and CDR2 are MNHNY and SVGAGI (reference sequence). Trimming removed 4 bases at V and 2 bases at J, with 13 bases between. The material was peripheral blood, obtained from a patient treated with proton-based radiotherapy. The rearrangement joins TRBV6-6 to TRBJ2-3, with D possibly matching TRBD1 (5 bases). The source is a man older than 75 with esophageal cancer. CDR3 bases: TGTGCCAGCAGTTCCCGGACACGTTCCACAGATACGCAGTATTTT. This sequence encodes CASSSRTRSTDTQYF.